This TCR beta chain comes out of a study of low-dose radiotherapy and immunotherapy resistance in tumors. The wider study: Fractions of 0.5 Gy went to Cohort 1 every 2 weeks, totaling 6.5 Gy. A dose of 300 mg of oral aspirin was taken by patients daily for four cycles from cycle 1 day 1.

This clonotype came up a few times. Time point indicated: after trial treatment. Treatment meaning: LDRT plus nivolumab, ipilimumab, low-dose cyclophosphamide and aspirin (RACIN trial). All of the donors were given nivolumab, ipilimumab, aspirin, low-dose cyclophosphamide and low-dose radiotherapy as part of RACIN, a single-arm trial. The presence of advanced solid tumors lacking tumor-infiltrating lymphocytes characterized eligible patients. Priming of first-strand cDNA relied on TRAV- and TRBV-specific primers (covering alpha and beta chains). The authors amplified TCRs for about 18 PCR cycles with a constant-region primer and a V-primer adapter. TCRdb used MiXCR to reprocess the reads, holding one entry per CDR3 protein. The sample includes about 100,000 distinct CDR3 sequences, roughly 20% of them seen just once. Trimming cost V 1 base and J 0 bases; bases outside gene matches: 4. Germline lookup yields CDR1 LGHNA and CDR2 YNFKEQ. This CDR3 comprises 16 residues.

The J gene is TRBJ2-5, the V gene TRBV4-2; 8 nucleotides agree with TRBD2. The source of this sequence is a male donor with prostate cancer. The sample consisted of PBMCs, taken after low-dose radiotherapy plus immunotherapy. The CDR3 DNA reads TGTGCCAGCAGCCAAGCGGGAGGGGAGTACCAAGAGACCCAGTACTTC. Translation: CASSQAGGEYQETQYF.